This entry concerns a single TCR beta chain. The antigen is unknown. The junction departs from the called germline gene at one end, perhaps through a read error. This CDR3 has 13 amino acids. The V gene's germline CDR1 is SGHAT and CDR2 FQNNGV. The data originate from a study of blood T cells in healthy people across ages. Study-wide results and caveats: TCR beta diversity, measured per million T cells, fell in a roughly linear way with age.

Investigators took 8.5 to 10 milliliters of peripheral blood from every donor. Using a J-beta primer mix together with a sample-barcoded 5' primer, a second PCR was run for roughly 7 to 11 cycles. TCRdb ran MiXCR on the 5' RACE reads and lists one entry per CDR3 protein. The table includes some 710,000 distinct CDR3 sequences, more than 35% detected once. Specimen: blood. The sequence was obtained from a man older than 75 in good health. The J gene is TRBJ2-7, the V gene TRBV11-2; D might be TRBD2 (5 bases). CDR3 sequence: CACSSAGSYEQYF. For the CDR3, the DNA is TGTGCCTGCAGCTCGGCGGGTTCCTACGAGCAGTACTTC.